Each of the 18 T cell receptor beta chains below was sequenced from the same sample in a study of blood T cells in healthy people across ages. Alongside a J-beta primer mix, a sample-barcoded 5' primer served in a second PCR lasting roughly 6 to 11 cycles. TCRdb fed the 5' RACE reads into MiXCR, producing one record per CDR3 protein. The table has about 680,000 distinct CDR3 sequences, around 49% seen once; the top ten hold roughly 30%. Input material: blood. The receptors were sampled from a woman aged 55 to 70 in good health.

The chain has TRBV5-1 and TRBJ2-7, with D unclear. Germline V gene lookup returns CDR1 SGHRS and CDR2 YFSETQ. The CDR3 sequence is 13 residues long. The ends were cut back, 0 bases at V and 6 bases at J, with 10 bases in the middle. CDR3 in amino acids: CASSLGSSFEQYF. The CDR3 DNA follows: TGCGCCAGCAGCTTGGGTTCGAGTTTCGAGCAGTACTTC.

This clonotype was detected a few times. This sequence joins TRBV20-1 and TRBJ2-1; no clear D. The CDR3 contains 14 residues. The germline V gene has CDR1 DFQATT and CDR2 SNEGSKA (reference sequence). V lost 5 bases, J lost 5 bases, and 16 bases lay in between. The CDR3 region is CSASNPSGDNEQFF. In nucleotides, the CDR3 is TGCAGTGCTTCTAACCCAAGTGGTGACAATGAGCAGTTCTTC.

The table lists this clonotype with a few counts. This sequence joins TRBV6-1 and TRBJ2-7, with D tentatively TRBD1 or TRBD2 (5 bases each). There are 14 residues in the CDR3. Germline CDR1 and CDR2: MNHNS and SASEGT. With 3 bases removed from V and 0 bases from J, the gap between germline ends came to 9 bases. In nucleotides, the CDR3 is TGTGCCAGCAGTGAGGGACCGACCTCCTACGAGCAGTACTTC. Protein: CASSEGPTSYEQYF.

J is TRBJ1-1 and V is TRBV5-1; no definite D call. Germline-derived CDR1 and CDR2 are SGHRS and YFSETQ. The CDR3 is 11 amino acids. The ends were cut back, 6 bases at V and 7 bases at J, with 10 bases in the middle. The CDR3 is CASTDYDEAFF. Here the CDR3 DNA reads TGCGCCAGCACCGACTACGATGAAGCTTTCTTT. The full variable domain, rest sourced from reference TRBV5-1 and TRBJ1-1, is KAGVTQTPRYLIKTRGQQVTLSCSPISGHRSVSWYQQTPGQGLQFLFEYFSETQRNKGNFPGRFSGRQFSNSRSEMNVSTLELGDSALYLCASTDYDEAFFGQGTRLTVV.

The chain joins TRBV7-9 to TRBJ2-7, with D unclear. Trimming removed 5 bases at V and 0 bases at J, with 17 bases between. Per germline, CDR1 SEHNR and CDR2 FQNEAQ (reference sequence). This CDR3 has 16 residues. CDR3 in DNA: TGTGCCAGCAGCCACCCCATTAGGGTAATCTCCTACGAGCAGTACTTC. Amino acids: CASSHPIRVISYEQYF. Full variable domain (rest looked up from reference TRBV7-9 and TRBJ2-7): DTGVSQNPRHKITKRGQNVTFRCDPISEHNRLYWYRQTLGQGPEFLTYFQNEAQLEKSRLLSDRFSAERPKGSFSTLEIQRTEQGDSAMYLCASSHPIRVISYEQYFGPGTRLTVT.

The chain links TRBV6-2 or TRBV6-3 to TRBJ2-1, with D maybe TRBD2 (6 bases). Trimming shortened V by 3 bases and J by 8 bases, and 17 bases separated the two germline ends. The CDR3 sequence is 15 residues long. CDR1 is MNHEY and CDR2 is SVGEGT in the germline V gene. The CDR3, as DNA: TGTGCCAGCAGTTATCCTGGCGGGATCGTGTATGAGCAGTTCTTC. This codes for CASSYPGGIVYEQFF.

The chain carries TRBV11-3 and TRBJ1-2, with TRBD1 identical over 9 bases. V dropped 3 bases and J dropped 7; count of bases not matched to a gene: 12. This CDR3 has 16 residues. Germline lookup yields CDR1 SGHNT and CDR2 YENEEA. CDR3 nucleotide sequence: TGTGCCAGCAGCTTGGATAGCGGGACAGGGCACTCTGGCTACACCTTC. It encodes CASSLDSGTGHSGYTF. Looking up the rest from reference TRBV11-3 and TRBJ1-2 gives the full variable domain: EAGVVQSPRYKIIEKKQPVAFWCNPISGHNTLYWYLQNLGQGPELLIRYENEEAVDDSQLPKDRFSAERLKGVDSTLKIQPAELGDSAVYLCASSLDSGTGHSGYTFGSGTRLTVV.

The chain recombines TRBV7-2 with TRBJ2-7; TRBD2 is a possible D gene (6 bases). The CDR3 runs 15 residues. V lost 6 bases and J 5 bases, leaving 20 bases between the germline ends. CDR1 SGHTA and CDR2 FQGNSA come from the germline V gene. CDR3 region: CASRPPGGLHNEQYF. Here the CDR3 DNA reads TGTGCCAGCAGACCTCCTGGAGGGCTCCACAACGAGCAGTACTTC.

This clonotype was counted between two and nine times. J is TRBJ2-1 and V is TRBV20-1, with TRBD2 as a possible D gene (6 bases). Trimming took off 3 bases at V and 8 bases at J, with 14 bases between the two ends. The germline V gene encodes CDR1 DFQATT and CDR2 SNEGSKA (reference sequence). This CDR3 has 13 residues. In DNA, the CDR3 is TGCAGTGCTAGTAGGCTAGCGCTTGATGAGCAGTTCTTC. Protein product: CSASRLALDEQFF.

The rearrangement links TRBV7-9 to TRBJ2-1; TRBD2 might be the D (5 bases). The V gene lost 1 base and the J gene lost 0 bases, with 13 bases spanning the gap. Germline CDR1 reads SEHNR; CDR2 reads FQNEAQ (reference sequence). The CDR3 is made up of 17 amino acids. The CDR3 nucleotides are TGTGCCAGCAGCTTAGATCTAGTGGGGAGCTCCTACAATGAGCAGTTCTTC. This translates into CASSLDLVGSSYNEQFF.

The count of this clonotype is one. The rearrangement links TRBV6-5 to TRBJ1-2, with unresolved D. CDR1 and CDR2 from the germline V gene are MNHEY and SVGAGI. This CDR3 spans 11 amino acids. Trimming stripped 0 bases from V and 10 bases from J, with 6 bases between. The CDR3 sequence: CASSYSGLYTF. For the CDR3, the DNA is TGTGCCAGCAGTTACTCGGGCCTCTACACCTTC.

J is TRBJ2-5 and V is TRBV28; 7 nucleotides match TRBD2. The V segment lost 3 bases and the J segment 1 base; nucleotides outside the gene matches: 8. CDR1 and CDR2 (germline): MDHEN, SYDVKM. The CDR3 length is 16 residues. CDR3 nucleotide sequence: TGTGCCAGCAGTTTTAGATTAAGCGGGGCCCAAGAGACCCAGTACTTC. Translating it yields CASSFRLSGAQETQYF.

A few counts support this clonotype. This sequence joins TRBV4-2 and TRBJ2-5, with D perhaps matching TRBD1 (7 bases). Trimming shortened V by 2 bases and J by 1 base, and 26 bases separated the two germline ends. The CDR3 runs to 20 residues. The germline CDR1 and CDR2 sequences are LGHNA and YNFKEQ. The CDR3 reads CASSQLLQGGSGAFQETQYF. The DNA of the CDR3 is TGTGCCAGCAGCCAACTCCTCCAGGGGGGTTCAGGGGCCTTCCAAGAGACCCAGTACTTC.

The chain employs TRBV7-3 and TRBJ2-3; D ambiguous. Trimming shortened V by 1 base and J by 0 bases, and 11 bases separated the two germline ends. CDR1 is SGHTA and CDR2 is FQGTGA in the germline V gene. The CDR3 is made up of 16 amino acids. The CDR3 region has the DNA TGTGCCAGCAGCTTAATTTTTGGGGTCAGCACAGATACGCAGTATTTT. Protein sequence: CASSLIFGVSTDTQYF.

V usage is TRBV20-1 and J usage is TRBJ2-5, with TRBD1 identical over 7 bases. The CDR3 extends over 16 amino acids. Trimming took 0 bases from V and 4 from J; bases not matched to a gene: 11. Germline-derived CDR1 and CDR2 are DFQATT and SNEGSKA (reference sequence). The CDR3 nucleotides read TGCAGTGCTAGAGATCCCCTGAAGGGGGCGGGAGAGACCCAGTACTTC. Its protein is CSARDPLKGAGETQYF.

This sequence joins TRBV28 and TRBJ1-6, with D possibly TRBD1 on 6 matching bases. Germline loops: CDR1 MDHEN, CDR2 SYDVKM. V lost 9 bases, J lost 0 bases, and 9 bases lay in between. The CDR3 has 14 residues. Here the CDR3 reads CASTGSSYNSPLHF. CDR3 sequence (DNA): TGTGCCAGTACAGGGAGCTCCTATAATTCACCCCTCCACTTT.

The chain uses TRBV3-1 and TRBJ2-1; the match to TRBD1 covers 7 bases. Germline trimming cut 4 bases from V and 0 bases from J; bases unmatched to any gene: 6. The CDR3 consists of 16 residues. CDR1 LGHDT and CDR2 YNNKEL come from the germline V gene (reference sequence). The CDR3 DNA is TGTGCCAGCAGCCCCCCGGGACAGAGCTCCTACAATGAGCAGTTCTTC. It specifies CASSPPGQSSYNEQFF.

The chain's CDR3 is CASPRTRVYGQYF. DNA of the CDR3: TGTGCCAGCCCAAGGACAAGGGTCTACGGGCAGTACTTC. The rearrangement uses TRBV9 and TRBJ2-5; D might be TRBD1 (5 bases). Germline values: CDR1 SGDLS, CDR2 YYNGEE. The CDR3 totals 13 residues. V dropped 7 bases and J dropped 11 bases, with 21 bases sitting between them.